Listed below are T cell receptor beta chains from one sample, sequenced in a study of identifying expanded T cells in peripheral blood. Measured with immunoSEQ multiplex PCR; TCRdb has only the in-frame clones, and not every one. Of 45,000 to 75,000 clones in the sample, about four fifths were seen once. Source material: blood. All receptors derive from a person aged 18 to 75 in good health. CDR3s include the opening cysteine and the closing phenylalanine or tryptophan. Fields, in order: clone size, J gene, V gene, D gene, CDR3 protein, CDR3 DNA. D genes are given only for firm matches. The size entry is marked missing in some rows and otherwise reads once, few, many or a size class.

few | TRBJ1-1 | TRBV9 | - | CASSVGMNTEAFF | TGTGCCAGCAGCGTTGGGATGAACACTGAAGCTTTCTTT
medium-sized | TRBJ1-6 | TRBV6-5 | - | CASSYAGPTNSPLHF | TGTGCCAGCAGTTACGCGGGACCGACGAATTCACCCCTCCACTTT
- | TRBJ1-1 | TRBV5-6 | - | CASLEVGGANTEAFF | TGTGCCAGCCTGGAGGTAGGGGGAGCGAACACTGAAGCTTTCTTT
- | TRBJ2-2 | TRBV7-9 | TRBD1 | CASSRRQGYTGELFF | TGTGCCAGCAGCCGAAGACAGGGTTACACCGGGGAGCTGTTTTTT
- | TRBJ2-1 | TRBV4-1 | - | CASSQDKVAGEQFF | TGCGCCAGCAGCCAAGACAAGGTAGCTGGTGAGCAGTTCTTC
- | TRBJ2-3 | TRBV6-5 | - | CASSYSGRSTDTQYF | TGTGCCAGCAGTTACTCAGGGCGGAGCACAGATACGCAGTATTTT
- | TRBJ2-3 | TRBV9 | - | CASSDSPADTQYF | TGTGCCAGCAGCGATAGTCCCGCAGATACGCAGTATTTT
- | TRBJ2-3 | TRBV4-2 | - | CASSPSPGQSTDTQYF | TGTGCCAGCAGCCCGTCCCCGGGACAAAGCACAGATACGCAGTATTTT
few | TRBJ1-1 | TRBV18 | - | CANSPDKNTEAFF | TGTGCCAACTCCCCTGACAAGAACACTGAAGCTTTCTTT
- | TRBJ2-3 | TRBV7-2 | TRBD2 | CASSLKPGLAGTDTQYF | TGTGCCAGCAGCCTAAAACCGGGACTAGCGGGCACAGATACGCAGTATTTT
- | TRBJ2-3 | TRBV5-4 | - | CASSVPRGSTDTQYF | TGTGCCAGCAGCGTCCCACGGGGGTCCACAGATACGCAGTATTTT
- | TRBJ1-2 | TRBV21-1 | - | CASSKGQVRMVNYGYTF | TGTGCCAGCAGCAAAGGTCAGGTCCGCATGGTTAACTATGGCTACACCTTC
- | TRBJ2-5 | TRBV18 | TRBD2 | CASSQNRGEETQYF | TGTGCCAGCTCACAAAACCGGGGGGAAGAGACCCAGTACTTC
- | TRBJ2-7 | TRBV5-1 | - | CASGAGSPVREQYF | TGCGCCAGCGGGGCGGGGAGTCCAGTGCGCGAGCAGTACTTC
- | TRBJ2-1 | TRBV5-8 | TRBD1 | CASSLGGQGTNEQFF | TGTGCCAGCAGCTTGGGGGGACAGGGAACCAATGAGCAGTTCTTC
- | TRBJ2-1 | TRBV11-3 | TRBD2 | CASSSSGRFYNEQFF | TGTGCCAGCAGCTCGAGCGGGAGGTTTTACAATGAGCAGTTCTTC
- | TRBJ2-1 | TRBV6-5 | TRBD1 | CASSLDRGTYNEQFF | TGTGCCAGCAGTCTCGACAGGGGCACCTACAATGAGCAGTTCTTC
- | TRBJ1-2 | TRBV1 | - | CTSSHWDRSNYGYTF | TGCACCAGCAGCCATTGGGACAGGTCTAACTATGGCTACACCTTC
- | TRBJ2-2 | TRBV4-1 | TRBD2 | CASSQDGAGVSNTGELFF | TGCGCCAGCAGCCAAGATGGAGCGGGGGTCTCGAACACCGGGGAGCTGTTTTTT
- | TRBJ2-6 | TRBV6-1 | - | CASSQGNGANVLTF | TGTGCCAGCTCCCAGGGGAACGGGGCCAACGTCCTGACTTTC
- | TRBJ2-1 | TRBV11-2 | - | CASSLGLRAYNEQFF | TGTGCCAGCAGCTTGGGTTTAAGGGCCTACAATGAGCAGTTCTTC
- | TRBJ2-1 | TRBV6-5 | - | CASKLEGRQFF | TGTGCCAGCAAGCTAGAAGGTCGGCAGTTCTTC
- | TRBJ2-5 | TRBV5-6 | TRBD2 | CASSSWTSQETQYF | TGTGCCAGCAGCTCTTGGACTAGCCAAGAGACCCAGTACTTC
- | TRBJ2-1 | TRBV28 | - | CASSSHSTGKREQFF | TGTGCCAGCAGTTCACACAGTACGGGCAAACGTGAGCAGTTCTTC
- | TRBJ2-1 | TRBV18 | - | CASSPPEGNFNEQFF | TGTGCCAGCTCACCACCCGAAGGGAATTTCAATGAGCAGTTCTTC
- | TRBJ1-3 | TRBV6-5 | - | CASSYGEGNTIYF | TGTGCCAGCAGTTACGGGGAAGGAAACACCATATATTTT
- | TRBJ2-6 | TRBV14 | TRBD2 | CASSPGGFSGANVLTF | TGTGCCAGCAGCCCGGGAGGATTCTCTGGGGCCAACGTCCTGACTTTC
- | TRBJ1-2 | TRBV10-3 | - | CAISGTGNGYTF | TGTGCCATCAGTGGTACAGGGAATGGCTACACCTTC
- | TRBJ2-1 | TRBV6-8 | TRBD2 | CASRSYCRGVNNNEQFF | TGTGCCAGCAGGAGTTACTGTCGGGGGGTTAATAACAATGAGCAGTTCTTC
- | TRBJ2-3 | TRBV5-1 | TRBD2 | CASSHRQRTSGGDADTQYF | TGCGCCAGCAGCCATAGGCAGAGGACTAGCGGGGGGGATGCAGATACGCAGTATTTT
- | TRBJ1-1 | TRBV6-1 | - | CASRILRGNTEAFF | TGTGCCAGCAGAATCTTGAGAGGCAACACTGAAGCTTTCTTT
- | TRBJ1-1 | TRBV7-9 | - | CASSFSLGSRNTEAFF | TGTGCCAGCAGCTTCTCCCTTGGAAGTAGGAACACTGAAGCTTTCTTT
- | TRBJ1-5 | TRBV6-1 | - | CASRPIGTNNQPQHF | TGTGCCAGCAGGCCTATCGGGACAAACAATCAGCCCCAGCATTTT
- | TRBJ1-5 | TRBV14 | - | CASSQGGNQPQHF | TGTGCCAGCAGCCAGGGGGGCAATCAGCCCCAGCATTTT
few | TRBJ1-1 | TRBV30 | - | CAGVGPRTLNTEAFF | TGTGCCGGGGTGGGACCGAGAACCCTGAACACTGAAGCTTTCTTT
- | TRBJ2-3 | TRBV18 | - | CASSPPRATKGDTQYF | TGTGCCAGCTCACCACCACGGGCAACGAAGGGAGATACGCAGTATTTT
- | TRBJ2-3 | TRBV29-1 | - | CSTRGSGPSTDTQYF | TGCAGCACCCGGGGGAGCGGACCCAGCACAGATACGCAGTATTTT
- | TRBJ2-3 | TRBV7-3 | TRBD2 | CASTSATSGGDTDTQYF | TGTGCCAGCACCTCAGCCACTAGCGGGGGTGACACAGATACGCAGTATTTT
- | TRBJ2-2 | TRBV27 | TRBD2 | CASSFGTSGGFTGELFF | TGTGCCAGCAGTTTCGGGACTAGCGGGGGGTTCACCGGGGAGCTGTTTTTT
- | TRBJ2-1 | TRBV6-1 | TRBD2 | CASSETLLAGISSYNEQFF | TGTGCCAGCAGTGAAACACTTCTAGCGGGGATAAGCTCCTACAATGAGCAGTTCTTC
- | TRBJ2-7 | TRBV7-2 | TRBD1 | CASSLPRGQNEQYF | TGTGCCAGCAGCTTACCCAGGGGGCAAAACGAGCAGTACTTC
- | TRBJ1-1 | TRBV27 | - | CASSPGVNTEAFF | TGTGCCAGCAGCCCAGGGGTAAACACTGAAGCTTTCTTT
- | TRBJ1-4 | TRBV27 | TRBD1 | CASTRQGGNEKLFF | TGTGCCAGCACCCGACAGGGGGGTAATGAAAAACTGTTTTTT
- | TRBJ2-2 | TRBV9 | - | CASSATRHGELFF | TGTGCCAGCAGCGCGACACGACACGGGGAGCTGTTTTTT
many | TRBJ2-3 | TRBV7-9 | - | CASTPPDGGWADTQYF | TGTGCCAGCACCCCCCCTGATGGAGGATGGGCAGATACGCAGTATTTT
- | TRBJ2-1 | TRBV7-2 | TRBD2 | CATQSDSGRSRLDNEQFF | TGTGCCACCCAGTCCGACAGCGGGAGGTCCCGATTGGACAATGAGCAGTTCTTC
- | TRBJ1-2 | TRBV4-1 | - | CASSQEGYYGYTF | TGCGCCAGCAGCCAAGAAGGATACTATGGCTACACCTTC
- | TRBJ2-2 | TRBV6-5 | - | CASGKDGTGELFF | TGTGCCAGCGGGAAAGACGGCACCGGGGAGCTGTTTTTT
- | TRBJ2-1 | TRBV7-7 | TRBD2 | CASNRLADRVDYNEQFF | TGTGCCAGCAACCGACTAGCGGACCGAGTAGACTACAATGAGCAGTTCTTC
once | TRBJ1-5 | TRBV19 | - | CASSQQGFGNQPQHF | TGTGCCAGTAGCCAACAGGGTTTTGGCAATCAGCCCCAGCATTTT
few | TRBJ1-1 | TRBV2 | - | CASSEVRGPNTEAFF | TGTGCCAGCAGTGAAGTTCGGGGGCCGAACACTGAAGCTTTCTTT
- | TRBJ1-1 | TRBV29-1 | - | CSVGSGSDTEAFF | TGCAGCGTTGGTTCGGGGTCAGACACTGAAGCTTTCTTT
- | TRBJ2-7 | TRBV5-1 | TRBD1 | CASRKGAASSEQYF | TGCGCCAGCAGGAAGGGGGCGGCCTCCTCCGAGCAGTACTTC
once | TRBJ1-3 | TRBV5-6 | - | CASSLYRTGFSGNTIYF | TGTGCCAGCAGCTTATACCGTACAGGGTTCTCTGGAAACACCATATATTTT
- | TRBJ1-2 | TRBV18 | TRBD1 | CASSPLTGDGYTF | TGTGCCAGCTCACCATTGACAGGGGACGGCTACACCTTC
- | TRBJ2-1 | TRBV11-2 | TRBD2 | CASSFLAGGPNEQFF | TGTGCCAGCAGCTTTCTAGCGGGGGGACCCAATGAGCAGTTCTTC
- | TRBJ1-1 | TRBV5-6 | - | CASSLWGSGTEAFF | TGTGCCAGCAGCCTCTGGGGGTCCGGCACTGAAGCTTTCTTT
- | TRBJ2-7 | TRBV5-4 | - | CASSLGGRYEQYF | TGTGCCAGCAGCCTGGGGGGGCGGTACGAGCAGTACTTC
- | TRBJ1-6 | TRBV2 | - | CASSELAASYNSPLHF | TGTGCCAGCAGTGAACTGGCAGCCTCGTATAATTCACCCCTCCACTTT
- | TRBJ1-6 | TRBV4-1 | - | CASSPPYSPLHF | TGCGCCAGCAGCCCTCCATATTCACCCCTCCACTTT